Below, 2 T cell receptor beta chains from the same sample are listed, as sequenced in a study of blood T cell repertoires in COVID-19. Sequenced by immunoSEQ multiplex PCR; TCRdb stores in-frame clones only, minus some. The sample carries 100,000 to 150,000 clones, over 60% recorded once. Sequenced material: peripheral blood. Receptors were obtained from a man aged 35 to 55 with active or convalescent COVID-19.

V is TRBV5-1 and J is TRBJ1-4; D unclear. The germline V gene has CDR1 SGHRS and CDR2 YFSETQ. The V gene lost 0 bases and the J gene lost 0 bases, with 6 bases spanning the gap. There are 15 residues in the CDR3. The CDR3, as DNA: TGCGCCAGCAGCTTGGTTGCAGCAACTAATGAAAAACTGTTTTTT. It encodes CASSLVAATNEKLFF.

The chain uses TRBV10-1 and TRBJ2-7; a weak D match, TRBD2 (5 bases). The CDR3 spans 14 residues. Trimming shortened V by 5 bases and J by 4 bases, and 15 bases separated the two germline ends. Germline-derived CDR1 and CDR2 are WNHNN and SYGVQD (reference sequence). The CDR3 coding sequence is TGCGCCAGCAGTACCGGTGGAGAGGGTTACGAGCAGTACTTC. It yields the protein CASSTGGEGYEQYF.